The 27 T cell receptor beta chains reported below all come from one sample, sequenced in a study of cytomegalovirus exposure and HLA in healthy donors. Use of 60 Vbeta and 13 Jbeta primers characterized the PCR. Profiled with immunoSEQ multiplex PCR; TCRdb holds only in-frame clones, not every one. The table shows about 120,000 clones, with 78% occurring only once. The sample was PBMCs. These receptors came from a woman in her 30s in good health and CMV-seropositive.

This chain joins TRBV20-1 and TRBJ2-7, with D possibly matching TRBD2 (6 bases). CDR3 length: 11 residues. The V and J ends lost 5 bases and 6 bases respectively, with 11 bases between them. Looked up from germline, CDR1 is DFQATT and CDR2 is SNEGSKA (reference sequence). CDR3 protein: CSARRGVEQYF. The CDR3 region has the DNA TGCAGTGCTCGGCGGGGAGTCGAGCAGTACTTC.

The chain recombines TRBV7-3 with TRBJ2-3; 13 bases are a match to TRBD2. Germline CDR1 reads SGHTA; CDR2 reads FQGTGA. The CDR3 is 14 amino acids. V lost 6 bases to trimming and J lost 6 bases; unmatched junction nucleotides: 3. CDR3 sequence: CASSTSGGVDTQYF. CDR3 sequence (DNA): TGTGCCAGCAGTACTAGCGGGGGGGTGGATACGCAGTATTTT.

The chain links TRBV28 to TRBJ2-3; D gene uncertain. V gave up 6 bases and J gave up 0 bases, with 4 bases separating them. CDR1 and CDR2 from the germline V gene are MDHEN and SYDVKM. The CDR3 is 12 amino acids. The CDR3, as DNA: TGTGCCAGCAGACAGAGCACAGATACGCAGTATTTT. Translated, it gives CASRQSTDTQYF.

CDR3 sequence: CASSYFRVPNTEAFF. CDR3 DNA sequence: TGTGCCAGCAGTTACTTCAGGGTGCCGAACACTGAAGCTTTCTTT. This rearrangement joins TRBV6-5 to TRBJ1-1; D is perhaps TRBD1 (5 bases). The CDR3 is 15 residues long. CDR1 is MNHEY, CDR2 SVGAGI, per germline. Trimming cost V 1 base and J 1 base, with 10 bases left between them.

Many counts were recorded for this clone. V usage is TRBV19 and J usage is TRBJ2-7; possibly TRBD1 for D (5 bases). Trimming left V 4 bases short and J 1 base short, with 8 bases between. The CDR3 runs 13 residues. Germline lookup yields CDR1 LNHDA and CDR2 SQIVND (reference sequence). Here the CDR3 reads CASSSRQSYEQYF. The DNA for the CDR3 is TGTGCCAGTAGTAGTCGACAGTCCTACGAGCAGTACTTC.

CDR3 coding DNA: TGTGCCAGCAGCGTAGATCAGGGGCGGGAGACCCAGTACTTC. This encodes CASSVDQGRETQYF. The V and J genes are TRBV9 and TRBJ2-5; a possible D gene is TRBD1 (6 bases). There are 14 residues in the CDR3. V lost 0 bases and J 5 bases, leaving 11 bases between the germline ends. CDR1 is SGDLS and CDR2 is YYNGEE in the germline V gene. The complete variable domain, with remaining parts taken from reference TRBV9 and TRBJ2-5, reads DSGVTQTPKHLITATGQRVTLRCSPRSGDLSVYWYQQSLDQGLQFLIQYYNGEERAKGNILERFSAQQFPDLHSELNLSSLELGDSALYFCASSVDQGRETQYFGPGTRLLVL.

This clone has more than one count but fewer than ten. The junction departs from the called germline gene at one end, perhaps through a read error. CDR3 protein: CASSPLPTEHLFENF. The DNA for the CDR3 is TGTGCCAGCAGCCCACTACCGACAGAACACCTATTCGAGAACTTC. This chain joins TRBV7-9 and TRBJ1-2; D may be TRBD1 (5 bases). This CDR3 region has 15 residues. Germline CDR1 is SEHNR and CDR2 is FQNEAQ (reference sequence).

The chain recombines TRBV6-8 with TRBJ1-2, with D maybe TRBD1 (6 bases). V was shortened by 5 bases and J by 4 bases, with 20 bases between the two germline ends. Per germline, CDR1 MNHGY and CDR2 SAAAGT. This CDR3 contains 16 residues. The CDR3 DNA follows: TGTGCCAGCAGTGGACGGGACATTCTTACCGGCTATGGCTACACCTTC. Amino acid sequence: CASSGRDILTGYGYTF.

This chain links TRBV7-8 with TRBJ2-6, with TRBD1 as a possible D gene (6 bases). V lost 2 bases to trimming and J lost 0 bases, with 17 bases between them. The CDR3 loop spans 19 amino acids. Germline CDR1 SGHVS, CDR2 FQNEAQ. In DNA, the CDR3 is TGTGCCAGCAGCTTAAGGACCGGGACACGCATCTCTGGGGCCAACGTCCTGACTTTC. It specifies CASSLRTGTRISGANVLTF.

The chain is built from TRBV5-4 and TRBJ1-1, with D possibly TRBD1 on 5 matching bases. The germline CDR1 and CDR2 sequences are SGHNT and YYREEE (reference sequence). The CDR3 runs to 14 residues. Trimming stripped 2 bases from V and 4 bases from J, with 12 bases between. CDR3 DNA sequence: TGTGCCAGCAGCTTAGGGGCATCGGCCACTGAAGCTTTCTTT. Its protein product is CASSLGASATEAFF.

The rearrangement joins TRBV27 to TRBJ2-2; D gene ambiguous. Trimming cost V 2 bases and J 2 bases, with 6 bases left between them. Germline-derived CDR1 and CDR2 are MNHEY and SMNVEV (reference sequence). The CDR3 contains 14 residues. As DNA, the CDR3 is TGTGCCAGCAGTTTAATTCTTAACACCGGGGAGCTGTTTTTT. Protein sequence: CASSLILNTGELFF.

This clone was seen only once. The chain has TRBV7-2 and TRBJ2-7; 10 bases map to TRBD1. The germline gives CDR1 SGHTA, CDR2 FQGNSA. V shed 7 bases, J shed 6 bases, and the junction held 12 bases outside the gene matches. CDR3 length equals 15 residues. This CDR3 is CASIDFRDRGSEQYF. CDR3 bases: TGTGCCAGCATCGACTTCCGGGACAGGGGCAGCGAGCAGTACTTC.

CDR3 coding DNA: TGTGCCAGCAGTCCCGGGACAGGGGTCGGAGGCTACACCTTC. Its translation: CASSPGTGVGGYTF. The chain carries TRBV28 and TRBJ1-2; 10 bases match TRBD1. The CDR3 runs 14 residues. Germline trimming cut 5 bases from V and 8 bases from J; bases unmatched to any gene: 8. From germline, CDR1 is MDHEN and CDR2 SYDVKM.

The chain recombines TRBV5-6 with TRBJ1-6, with D unclear. CDR3 length equals 11 residues. The V gene lost 0 bases and the J gene lost 14 bases, with 6 bases spanning the gap. Per germline, CDR1 SGHDT and CDR2 YYEEEE. CDR3 DNA: TGTGCCAGCAGCTTGGGGGCAACCCTCCACTTT. Translation: CASSLGATLHF.

CDR3 bases: TGTGCCAGCAGCTTGAGAGGGACTGGGGCCAACGTCCTGACTTTC. Translation gives CASSLRGTGANVLTF. The genes are TRBV5-6 and TRBJ2-6; tentatively, D is TRBD2 (5 bases). CDR1 and CDR2 from the germline V gene are SGHDT and YYEEEE. The CDR3 length is 15 residues. V was shortened by 1 base and J by 2 bases, with 7 bases between the two germline ends.

This clone was seen once. The rearrangement uses TRBV5-8 and TRBJ1-3; 7 bases agree with TRBD1. Germline V lookup: CDR1 SGHTS, CDR2 YDEGEE. Germline trimming cut 0 bases from V and 1 base from J; bases unmatched to any gene: 1. The CDR3 loop spans 15 amino acids. The CDR3 protein is CASSLEGQSGNTIYF. The CDR3 DNA follows: TGTGCCAGCAGCTTGGAGGGACAGTCTGGAAACACCATATATTTT.

The gene calls are TRBV4-1 and TRBJ1-5; D is unresolved. Per the germline V gene, CDR1 is MGHRA and CDR2 is YSYEKL. V was pared by 0 bases and J by 0 bases, with 12 bases between. The CDR3 has 17 residues. CDR3: CASSQEGPGYSNQPQHF. In DNA form, the CDR3 reads TGCGCCAGCAGCCAAGAGGGTCCAGGATATAGCAATCAGCCCCAGCATTTT.

The chain employs TRBV28 and TRBJ2-1; D perhaps matches TRBD1 (6 bases). Germline CDR1 and CDR2: MDHEN and SYDVKM. The CDR3 contains 15 residues. V was cut by 6 bases and J by 4 bases, with 16 bases left in between. The CDR3 here is CASRATGTLYNEQFF. CDR3 nucleotide sequence: TGTGCCAGCAGAGCGACCGGGACACTGTACAATGAGCAGTTCTTC.

This clone has just one count. The rearrangement uses TRBV28 and TRBJ2-7; maybe TRBD1 (5 bases). This CDR3 region has 16 residues. Germline values: CDR1 MDHEN, CDR2 SYDVKM. The V end lost 6 bases, the J end lost 0 bases, and 18 bases lay between the germline ends. CDR3 protein: CASSQCRVQSSYEQYF. Written as DNA, the CDR3 is TGTGCCAGCAGCCAATGCAGGGTACAGTCCTCCTACGAGCAGTACTTC. Together with reference TRBV28 and TRBJ2-7, the CDR3 gives the full variable domain: DVKVTQSSRYLVKRTGEKVFLECVQDMDHENMFWYRQDPGLGLRLIYFSYDVKMKEKGDIPEGYSVSREKKERFSLILESASTNQTSMYLCASSQCRVQSSYEQYFGPGTRLTVT.

The J gene is TRBJ2-2, the V gene TRBV27; 8 positions agree with TRBD2. The germline V gene encodes CDR1 MNHEY and CDR2 SMNVEV (reference sequence). Trimming cost V 6 bases and J 6 bases; bases outside gene matches: 18. The CDR3 has 18 amino acids. CDR3 in amino acids: CASSPEGQGLAFSGELFF. The DNA for the CDR3 is TGTGCCAGCAGCCCTGAAGGACAAGGACTAGCCTTCTCCGGGGAGCTGTTTTTT.

This chain joins TRBV27 and TRBJ2-7; 10 bases align to TRBD1. Trimming took 6 bases from V and 6 from J; bases not matched to a gene: 5. From germline, CDR1 is MNHEY and CDR2 SMNVEV (reference sequence). This CDR3 is built from 13 residues. The CDR3 bases are TGTGCCAGCAGCCTTGGGACAGGGGCCGAGCAGTACTTC. The encoded protein is CASSLGTGAEQYF.

This chain uses TRBV6-9 with TRBJ1-6; the D is unclear. Germline V gene lookup returns CDR1 MNHGY and CDR2 SVAAGI. CDR3 size: 14 residues. Trimming removed 2 bases from V and 9 bases from J, with 11 bases in between. Written as DNA, the CDR3 is TGTGCCAGCAGTTATCCAAGGCAGGCTTCACCCCTCCACTTT. This codes for CASSYPRQASPLHF.

V usage is TRBV11-3 and J usage is TRBJ2-5; 14 bases are shared with TRBD2. The junction had 6 bases not matched to a gene; V was cut back by 5 bases and J by 1 base. Germline loops: CDR1 SGHNT, CDR2 YENEEA. This CDR3 is built from 17 residues. CDR3 nucleotide sequence: TGTGCCAGCAGCCAATACGGACTAGCGGGGGGCCAAGAGACCCAGTACTTC. Protein: CASSQYGLAGGQETQYF.

The rearrangement links TRBV11-2 to TRBJ2-2; a possible D gene is TRBD1 (5 bases). The CDR3 contains 17 residues. Trimming pared 1 base from V and 6 bases from J, leaving 18 bases between. CDR1 and CDR2 (germline): SGHAT, FQNNGV. In DNA form, the CDR3 reads TGTGCCAGCAGCTTAGGGGGTCAGGGTGATGGGCCCGGGGAGCTGTTTTTT. Translation gives CASSLGGQGDGPGELFF.

The chain carries TRBV6-5 and TRBJ2-7; the D is unclear. CDR3 length: 13 residues. Germline loops: CDR1 MNHEY, CDR2 SVGAGI. Trimming took off 0 bases at V and 0 bases at J, with 3 bases between the two ends. Here the CDR3 reads CASSYSSSYEQYF. Written as DNA, the CDR3 is TGTGCCAGCAGTTACTCGAGCTCCTACGAGCAGTACTTC.

This clone showed up just a few times. The V gene is TRBV30, the J gene TRBJ1-2; D not certain. The germline gives CDR1 GTSNPN, CDR2 SVGIG (reference sequence). V lost 4 bases and J lost 8, with 11 bases in between. The CDR3 has 11 amino acids. CDR3 coding DNA: TGTGCCTGGACGGGGTATCGAGGCTACACCTTC. Its translation: CAWTGYRGYTF.

Of note for this clone: Different DNA sequences within this sample yield the same CDR3. This chain uses TRBV28 with TRBJ2-4, with TRBD2 matching over 7 bases. Germline V gene sequence: CDR1 MDHEN, CDR2 SYDVKM. The CDR3 is made up of 13 amino acids. The V and J ends lost 5 bases and 5 bases, in that order; junction bases with no gene match: 3. CDR3 bases: TGTGCCAGCAGTGTACGGGGGGAAAACATTCAGTACTTC. Amino acids: CASSVRGENIQYF. The full variable domain, completed using reference TRBV28 and TRBJ2-4, is DVKVTQSSRYLVKRTGEKVFLECVQDMDHENMFWYRQDPGLGLRLIYFSYDVKMKEKGDIPEGYSVSREKKERFSLILESASTNQTSMYLCASSVRGENIQYFGAGTRLSVL.